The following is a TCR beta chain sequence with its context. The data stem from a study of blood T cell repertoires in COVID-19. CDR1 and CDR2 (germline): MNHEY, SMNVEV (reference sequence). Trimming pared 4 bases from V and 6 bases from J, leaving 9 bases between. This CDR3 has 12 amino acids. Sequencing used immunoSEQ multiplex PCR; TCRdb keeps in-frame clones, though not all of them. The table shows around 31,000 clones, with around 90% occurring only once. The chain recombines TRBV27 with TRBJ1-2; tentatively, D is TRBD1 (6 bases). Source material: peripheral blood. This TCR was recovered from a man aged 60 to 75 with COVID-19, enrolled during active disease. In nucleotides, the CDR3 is TGTGCCAGCAGTTCACAGGGAGATGGCTACACCTTC. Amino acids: CASSSQGDGYTF.